A few counts support the clone carrying this T cell receptor (beta chain). The antigen remains undetermined. This sample was included in a study of T-cell memory formation after mild COVID-19. Study-wide background: TCR clusters were largely donor specific.

The length of the CDR3 is 14 residues. V gave up 2 bases and J gave up 9 bases, with 17 bases separating them. Per germline, CDR1 LGHDT and CDR2 YNNKEL (reference sequence). General study points: Proof of SARS-CoV-2 specificity was absent for the second-wave clones that crested on day 37.

TCRdb fed the 5' RACE reads into MiXCR, producing one record per CDR3 protein. The data hold under 60,000 distinct CDR3 sequences, with approximately 9% observed a single time. The clonotype was recovered from an adult woman who had mild COVID-19 (a few samples of this study predate the infection). Cell type and time point are not known. The rearrangement uses TRBV3-1 and TRBJ2-7; weak D call: TRBD1 (5 bases). Input material: PBMCs or a T cell subset sorted from them (not recorded which). The CDR3 is CASSQLDISGGQYF. CDR3 nucleotide sequence: TGTGCCAGCAGCCAATTGGACATCTCTGGCGGGCAGTACTTC.